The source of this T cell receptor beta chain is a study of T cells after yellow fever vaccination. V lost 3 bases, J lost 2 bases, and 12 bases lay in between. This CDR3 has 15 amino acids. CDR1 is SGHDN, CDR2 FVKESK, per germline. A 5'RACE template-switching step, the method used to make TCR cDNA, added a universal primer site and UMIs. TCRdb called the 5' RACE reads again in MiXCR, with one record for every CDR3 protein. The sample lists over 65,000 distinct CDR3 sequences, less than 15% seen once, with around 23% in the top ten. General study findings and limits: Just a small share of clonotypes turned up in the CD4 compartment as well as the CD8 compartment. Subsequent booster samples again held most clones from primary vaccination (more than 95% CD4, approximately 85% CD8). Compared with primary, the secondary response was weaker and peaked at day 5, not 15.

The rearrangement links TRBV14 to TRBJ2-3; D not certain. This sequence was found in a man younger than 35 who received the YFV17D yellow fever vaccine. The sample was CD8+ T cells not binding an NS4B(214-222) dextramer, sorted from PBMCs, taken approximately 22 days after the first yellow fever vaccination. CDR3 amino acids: CASSHFSQTTDTQYF. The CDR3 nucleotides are TGTGCCAGCAGCCATTTCAGCCAAACCACAGATACGCAGTATTTT.